Listed below are T cell receptor beta chains from one sample, sequenced in a study of a mutant IDH1 vaccine in newly diagnosed glioma. The antigens of these receptors remain unknown. This table comes from immunoSEQ multiplex PCR, and its TCRdb copy is limited to in-frame clones, with some not included. There are about 66,000 clones in the sample; about 88% occur only once, and approximately 8.3% lies in the top ten. This sample comprised PBMCs, obtained from a glioma patient whose treatment included an IDH1 peptide vaccine. All receptors derive from a woman in her 50s with glioma. Both conserved end residues are part of each CDR3. Each record gives: V gene, D gene, J gene, clone size, CDR3 DNA, CDR3 protein. A D gene is named only where the DNA matches it firmly. The size field is filled for only some rows; it gives once, few, many or a size class.

TRBV15	TRBD1	TRBJ1-2	.	TGTGCCACCACAGGGGCAGGGGGCATAAGTGGCTACACCTTC	CATTGAGGISGYTF
TRBV7-2	.	TRBJ1-4	once	TGTGCCAGCAGCGTCAAGGGGGGAGGAAAACTGTTTTTT	CASSVKGGGKLFF
TRBV19	.	TRBJ1-6	.	TGTGCCAGTAGTATCGAGAGCAGGGCCCTAGAAACCCTCCACTTT	CASSIESRALETLHF
TRBV5-6	.	TRBJ1-2	.	TGTGCCAGCAGCTTGGCGGGTGCCGGCTATGGCTACACCTTC	CASSLAGAGYGYTF
TRBV7-8	TRBD1	TRBJ2-2	.	TGTGCCAGCAGCTTAGCCACAGGGACAGTCCAAGGGGAGCTGTTTTTT	CASSLATGTVQGELFF
TRBV5-1	.	TRBJ1-2	.	TGCGCCAGCAGCTTGGTTACAGATAACTATGGCTACACCTTC	CASSLVTDNYGYTF
TRBV25-1	.	TRBJ2-2	.	TGTGCCAGCAGGGTAGAGTACGGGGAGCTGTTTTTT	CASRVEYGELFF
TRBV25-1	TRBD1	TRBJ1-1	.	TGTGCCAGCAGTGAATCCGTCATACAGGGGGCGGCTGAAGCTTTCTTT	CASSESVIQGAAEAFF
TRBV9	.	TRBJ2-3	.	TGTGCCAGCAGTCCCAAGGTGGCAGATACGCAGTATTTT	CASSPKVADTQYF
TRBV30	TRBD1	TRBJ1-1	.	TGTGCCTGGAGTCCACCGAGGGGGCACACTGAAGCTTTCTTT	CAWSPPRGHTEAFF